These T cell receptor beta chains were read from a single sample in a study of cytomegalovirus exposure and HLA in healthy donors. Sequenced by immunoSEQ multiplex PCR; TCRdb stores in-frame clones only, minus some. The sample includes some 85,000 clones, under 80% of them seen just once. The sample taken for sequencing was PBMCs. Receptors were obtained from a man aged 18 to 29 in good health and CMV-seropositive. The CDR3 runs from the conserved cysteine through the conserved F or W. The D gene is left open where the match is weak. A clone size is listed for some rows: how often the clone was seen (once, few, many), or a class if it is expanded.

clone_size	j_call	cdr3_length	v_call	d_call	cdr3_nt	cdr3_aa
few	TRBJ2-4	14	TRBV14	NA	TGTGCCAGCAGCCAAGCTGGAGTCAAAAACATTCAGTACTTC	CASSQAGVKNIQYF
NA	TRBJ2-7	15	TRBV15	TRBD1	TGTGCCACCAGCAGGGGACAGATCGACTCCTACGAGCAGTACTTC	CATSRGQIDSYEQYF
NA	TRBJ2-1	15	TRBV7-8	NA	TGTGCCAGCAGGCGTCGTTCGGGTGGGTTTGATGAGCAGTTCTTC	CASRRRSGGFDEQFF
few	TRBJ1-4	16	TRBV5-1	NA	TGCGCCAGCAGCTTGGGAGAGGCCGGAACTAATGAAAAACTGTTTTTT	CASSLGEAGTNEKLFF
NA	TRBJ1-5	14	TRBV7-9	TRBD1	TGTGCCAGCAGCCGTACAGGGGGAGATCAGCCCCAGCATTTT	CASSRTGGDQPQHF
NA	TRBJ1-5	15	TRBV10-3	NA	TGTGCCACATGGGGCGGGGGGATGTGCAATCAGCCCCAGCATTTT	CATWGGGMCNQPQHF
NA	TRBJ2-3	14	TRBV7-3	TRBD1	TGTGCCAGCAGCTTAGGGGACAGAACAGATACGCAGTATTTT	CASSLGDRTDTQYF
NA	TRBJ2-1	13	TRBV2	TRBD1	TGTGCCAGCGCCGGGACAGGTTTGGGGGAGCAGTTCTTC	CASAGTGLGEQFF
NA	TRBJ1-3	13	TRBV29-1	NA	TGCAGCACAATGGGGGGGGCTGGAAACACCATATATTTT	CSTMGGAGNTIYF
few	TRBJ1-5	13	TRBV6-4	NA	TGTGCCAGCAGTCGGGAGGAGAATCAGCCCCAGCATTTT	CASSREENQPQHF
NA	TRBJ2-5	14	TRBV7-9	TRBD1	TGTGCCAGCAGCTTGGACAGGCTACAAGAGACCCAGTACTTC	CASSLDRLQETQYF
NA	TRBJ1-2	12	TRBV28	NA	TGTGCCAGCAGTCCCGGTAACTATGGCTACACCTTC	CASSPGNYGYTF
NA	TRBJ2-1	13	TRBV11-2	NA	TGTGCCAGCAGCCCCAGCTCCTACAATGAGCAGTTCTTC	CASSPSSYNEQFF
NA	TRBJ1-4	14	TRBV19	TRBD1	TGTGCCAGTCGGCCCAGGGGGTCTAATGAAAAACTGTTTTTT	CASRPRGSNEKLFF
NA	TRBJ2-5	18	TRBV12-5	TRBD2	TGTGCTAGTGACCCCCCCGCGGGACTAGCGGAAGGGGGAGAGACCCAGTACTTC	CASDPPAGLAEGGETQYF
NA	TRBJ2-7	13	TRBV29-1	NA	TGCAGCGCGACGCAGGCGGGCTCCTACGAGCAGTACTTC	CSATQAGSYEQYF
NA	TRBJ1-1	14	TRBV2	TRBD1	TGTGCCAGCCGACAGGACAGGGGTCCCACTGAAGCTTTCTTT	CASRQDRGPTEAFF
NA	TRBJ2-7	12	TRBV25-1	NA	TGTGCCAGCAGTGAAACAAACTACGAGCAGTACTTC	CASSETNYEQYF
NA	TRBJ2-7	12	TRBV7-6	NA	TGTGCCAGCAGCTTATGGAGGGACGAGCAGTACTTC	CASSLWRDEQYF
NA	TRBJ2-1	14	TRBV6-5	NA	TGTGCCAGCAGTTACCTCAGGGCCAACAATGAGCAGTTCTTC	CASSYLRANNEQFF
few	TRBJ2-1	16	TRBV2	TRBD1	TGTGCCAGCAGTCAACTTACAGGGGGAAATTCGGGTGAGCAGTTCTTC	CASSQLTGGNSGEQFF
NA	TRBJ1-1	12	TRBV29-1	TRBD1	TGCAGCGTCGGACAGGGGCACACTGAAGCTTTCTTT	CSVGQGHTEAFF
NA	TRBJ2-1	17	TRBV4-2	TRBD2	TGTGCCAGCAGCCAAGACGGTGGACTAGCGGTTGGGGATGAGCAGTTCTTC	CASSQDGGLAVGDEQFF
NA	TRBJ2-7	15	TRBV28	TRBD1	TGTGCCAGCAGACCGGGGACAGGGGCCGTCTACGAGCAGTACTTC	CASRPGTGAVYEQYF
NA	TRBJ1-5	15	TRBV2	NA	TGTGCCAGCAGTGAGCGGGGACTCGGCAATCAGCCCCAGCATTTT	CASSERGLGNQPQHF
NA	TRBJ1-1	11	TRBV29-1	TRBD1	TGCAGCGTAGGGACAGGGTCTGAAGCTTTCTTT	CSVGTGSEAFF